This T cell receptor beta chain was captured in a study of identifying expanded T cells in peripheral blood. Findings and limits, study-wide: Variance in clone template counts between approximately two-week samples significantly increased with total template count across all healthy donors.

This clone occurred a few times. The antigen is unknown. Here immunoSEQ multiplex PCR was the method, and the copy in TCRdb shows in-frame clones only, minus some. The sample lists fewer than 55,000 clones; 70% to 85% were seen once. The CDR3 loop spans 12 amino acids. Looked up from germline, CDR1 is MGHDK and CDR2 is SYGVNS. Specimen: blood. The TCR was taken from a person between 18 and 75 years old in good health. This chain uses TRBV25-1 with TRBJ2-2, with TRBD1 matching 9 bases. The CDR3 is CAGGTGTGELFF. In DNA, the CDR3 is TGTGCGGGGGGGACAGGGACCGGGGAGCTGTTTTTT.